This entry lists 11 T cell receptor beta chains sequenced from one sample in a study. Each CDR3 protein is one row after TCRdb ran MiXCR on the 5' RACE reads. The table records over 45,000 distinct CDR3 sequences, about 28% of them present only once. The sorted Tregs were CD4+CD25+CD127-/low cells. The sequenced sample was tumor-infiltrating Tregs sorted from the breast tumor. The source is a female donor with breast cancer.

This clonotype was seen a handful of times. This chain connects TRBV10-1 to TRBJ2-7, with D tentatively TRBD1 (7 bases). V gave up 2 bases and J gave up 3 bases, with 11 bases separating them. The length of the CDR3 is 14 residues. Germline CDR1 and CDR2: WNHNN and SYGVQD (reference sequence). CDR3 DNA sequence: TGCGCCAGCAGTGAGGCGGGACAGTACTACGAGCAGTACTTC. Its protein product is CASSEAGQYYEQYF.

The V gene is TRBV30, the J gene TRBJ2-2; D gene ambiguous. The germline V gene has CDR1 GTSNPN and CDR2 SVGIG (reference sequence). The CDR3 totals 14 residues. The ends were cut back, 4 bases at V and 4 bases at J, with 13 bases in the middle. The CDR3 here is CAWTARASTGELFF. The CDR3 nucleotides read TGTGCCTGGACGGCTCGGGCTTCCACCGGGGAGCTGTTTTTT.

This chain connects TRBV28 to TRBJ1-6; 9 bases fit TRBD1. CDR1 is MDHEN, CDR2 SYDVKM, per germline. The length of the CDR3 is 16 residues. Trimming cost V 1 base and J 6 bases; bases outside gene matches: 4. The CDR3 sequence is CASSLSGQGTNSPLHF. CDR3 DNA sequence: TGTGCCAGCAGTTTATCCGGACAGGGGACTAATTCACCCCTCCACTTT. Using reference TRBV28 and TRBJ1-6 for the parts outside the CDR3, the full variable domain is DVKVTQSSRYLVKRTGEKVFLECVQDMDHENMFWYRQDPGLGLRLIYFSYDVKMKEKGDIPEGYSVSREKKERFSLILESASTNQTSMYLCASSLSGQGTNSPLHFGNGTRLTVT.

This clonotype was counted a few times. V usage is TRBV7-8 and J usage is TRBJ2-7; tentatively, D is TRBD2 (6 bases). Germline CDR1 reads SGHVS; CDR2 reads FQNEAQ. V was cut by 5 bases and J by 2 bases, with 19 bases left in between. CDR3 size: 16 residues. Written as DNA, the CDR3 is TGTGCCAGCAGCACGGGGGAAGGACGGGTAACCTACGAGCAGTACTTC. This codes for CASSTGEGRVTYEQYF.

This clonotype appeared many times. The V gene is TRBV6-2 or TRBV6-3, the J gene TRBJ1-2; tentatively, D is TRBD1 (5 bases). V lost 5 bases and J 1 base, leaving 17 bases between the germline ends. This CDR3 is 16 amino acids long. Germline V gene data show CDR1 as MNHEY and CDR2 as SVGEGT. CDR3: CASSTKTGPFNYGYTF. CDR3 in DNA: TGTGCCAGCAGTACAAAAACAGGACCTTTTAACTATGGCTACACCTTC.

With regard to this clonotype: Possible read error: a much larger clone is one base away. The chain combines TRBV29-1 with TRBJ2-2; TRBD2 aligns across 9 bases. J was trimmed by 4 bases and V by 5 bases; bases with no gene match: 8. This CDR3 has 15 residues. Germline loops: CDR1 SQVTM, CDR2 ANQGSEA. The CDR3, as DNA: TGCAGCGTTCTTGAGCTAGCGGGGTCCACCGGGGAGCTGTTTTTT. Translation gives CSVLELAGSTGELFF.

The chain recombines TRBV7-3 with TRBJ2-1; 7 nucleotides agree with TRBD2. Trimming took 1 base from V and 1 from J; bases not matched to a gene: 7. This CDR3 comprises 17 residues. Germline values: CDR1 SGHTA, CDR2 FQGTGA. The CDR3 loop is CASSLNPGGGSYNEQFF. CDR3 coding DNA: TGTGCCAGCAGCTTAAATCCTGGGGGGGGATCCTACAATGAGCAGTTCTTC.

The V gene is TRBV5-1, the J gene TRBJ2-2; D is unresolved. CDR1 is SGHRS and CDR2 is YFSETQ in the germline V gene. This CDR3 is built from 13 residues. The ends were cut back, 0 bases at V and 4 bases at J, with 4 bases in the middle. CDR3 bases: TGCGCCAGCAGCTTGGGGTCCACCGGGGAGCTGTTTTTT. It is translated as CASSLGSTGELFF.

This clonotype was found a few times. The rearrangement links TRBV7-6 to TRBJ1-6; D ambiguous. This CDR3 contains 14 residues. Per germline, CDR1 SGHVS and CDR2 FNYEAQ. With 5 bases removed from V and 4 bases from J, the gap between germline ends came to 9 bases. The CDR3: CASSPWAYNSPLHF. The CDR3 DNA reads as TGTGCCAGCAGCCCCTGGGCGTATAATTCACCCCTCCACTTT.

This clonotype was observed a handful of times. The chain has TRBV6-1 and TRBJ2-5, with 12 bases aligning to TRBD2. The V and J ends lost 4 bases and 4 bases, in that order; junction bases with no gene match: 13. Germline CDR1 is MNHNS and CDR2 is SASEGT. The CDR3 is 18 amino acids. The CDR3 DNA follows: TGTGCCAGCAGTGTGTCGACTAGCGGGAGAAGGTTTCTAGAGACCCAGTACTTC. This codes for CASSVSTSGRRFLETQYF.

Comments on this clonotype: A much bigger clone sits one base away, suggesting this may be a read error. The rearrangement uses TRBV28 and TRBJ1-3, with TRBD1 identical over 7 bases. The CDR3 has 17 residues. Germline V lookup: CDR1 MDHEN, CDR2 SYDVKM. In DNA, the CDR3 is TGTGCCAGCAGCCTCATAACAGGGGCCACGGCTGGAAACACCATATGTTTT. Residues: CASSLITGATAGNTICF. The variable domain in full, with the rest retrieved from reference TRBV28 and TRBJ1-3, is DVKVTQSSRYLVKRTGEKVFLECVQDMDHENMFWYRQDPGLGLRLIYFSYDVKMKEKGDIPEGYSVSREKKERFSLILESASTNQTSMYLCASSLITGATAGNTICFGEGSWLTVV.